This is a list of T cell receptor beta chains from one sample in a study of T cell clonotyping in hematopoietic cell transplantation. Clones were sequenced by immunoSEQ multiplex PCR, and TCRdb holds only the in-frame ones, with some missing. This table holds 13,000 or so clones, over 95% found once. The sample was peripheral blood mononuclear cells, taken 30 days after allogeneic stem cell transplant. Source of these receptors: a female patient aged 50 to 60 who had an allogeneic stem cell transplant from an unrelated donor, so T cells may come from the graft donor. Some clones in this sample may be carry-over from other donors' samples. Each CDR3 is given without its conserved first and last residue. A D gene is named only where the DNA matches it firmly.

TRBV6-5	TRBD1	TRBJ2-7	ASSYMGQVNEQY
TRBV27	.	TRBJ1-2	ASSPGGGTNYGYT
TRBV19	TRBD1	TRBJ2-2	ASSIVGQGNTGELF
TRBV13	.	TRBJ1-1	ASSLLDTNTEAF
TRBV27	TRBD1	TRBJ1-5	ASSSTGQGVQPQH
TRBV6-5	TRBD1	TRBJ2-2	ASRAGQGETGELF
TRBV5-6	TRBD1	TRBJ1-3	ASSPTGPSGNTIY
TRBV29-1	.	TRBJ1-2	SVTGFYGYT
TRBV18	.	TRBJ1-6	ASSPEGALHSPLH
TRBV19	.	TRBJ2-3	ASRPGTTDTQY
TRBV18	.	TRBJ1-1	ASSTGGGTEAF
TRBV25-1	TRBD1	TRBJ1-1	ASSDPGTGRTEAF
TRBV19	TRBD1	TRBJ2-7	ASSPLGQGTSYEQY
TRBV7-9	.	TRBJ1-4	ASSPPTKWGEKLF
TRBV6-1	.	TRBJ1-5	ASSSRGYQPQH
TRBV10-3	.	TRBJ2-3	AISSRPLGETDTQY
TRBV30	TRBD1	TRBJ1-2	AWSVGTASFYGYT
TRBV6-1	TRBD1	TRBJ2-1	ASSRTGTGYNEQF
TRBV6-4	.	TRBJ1-2	ASSDGGYGYT
TRBV6-5	.	TRBJ1-1	ASSRESEAF